This TCR beta chain was sequenced in a study of shared clonotypes between healthy human individuals. Across the study: CD4 naive cells filled three plates per donor, CD4 memory three, CD8 naive two and CD8 memory one.

Positively selected for CCR7, the CD45RO-negative cells used as naive CD8 cells excluded terminally differentiated effector memory CD45RA+ cells. Clones were read by immunoSEQ multiplex PCR, and TCRdb kept only the in-frame ones, dropping some. The table includes more than 2 million clones, 93% detected once. Trimming removed 6 bases at V and 3 bases at J, with 9 bases between. Germline assignment: CDR1 MDHEN and CDR2 SYDVKM. The CDR3 is 12 amino acids. Sequences were obtained from naive CD8+ T cells from PBMCs. The chain has TRBV28 and TRBJ2-7, with TRBD1 as a possible D gene (5 bases). This TCR was sampled from a man younger than 30 in good health. Some clones in this sample may be carry-over from other donors' samples. CDR3 sequence: CASSYTGYEQYF. DNA of the CDR3: TGTGCCAGCAGCTATACAGGCTACGAGCAGTACTTC.